The rows below give T cell receptor beta chains drawn from one sample of a study. MiXCR was run by TCRdb on the RT-PCR reads, yielding one entry per CDR3 protein. The table records about 680,000 distinct CDR3 sequences, 13% to 15% of them present only once. Sequencing was done on a sample of memory CD4+ T cells from blood. These receptors were collected from a female donor in good health, serving as a healthy control. Both conserved end residues are part of each CDR3. The D gene is left open where the match is weak. Clone size is stated in some rows and not others, as once, few, many or a class when expanded.

d_gene: NA; abundance: NA; j_gene: TRBJ2-1; v_gene: TRBV4-1; CDR3nt: TGCGCCAGCAGCCTTCTCCGAGGGGGTTCTCAAAGCTCCTACAATGAGCAGTTCTTC; CDR3aa: CASSLLRGGSQSSYNEQFF
d_gene: NA; abundance: few; j_gene: TRBJ1-3; v_gene: TRBV6-5; CDR3nt: TGTGCCAGCAGTTACTCATACGGCTCTGGAAACACCATATATTTT; CDR3aa: CASSYSYGSGNTIYF
d_gene: NA; abundance: NA; j_gene: TRBJ1-1; v_gene: TRBV6-6; CDR3nt: TGTGCCAGCAGTTATGAGGAACGGACTGAAGCTTTCTTT; CDR3aa: CASSYEERTEAFF
d_gene: NA; abundance: many; j_gene: TRBJ1-6; v_gene: TRBV4-3; CDR3nt: TGCGCCAGCAGCCAAGATACAGATTCACCCCTCCACTTT; CDR3aa: CASSQDTDSPLHF
d_gene: NA; abundance: many; j_gene: TRBJ2-5; v_gene: TRBV10-3; CDR3nt: TGTGCCATCAGTGAGTCGGTTGGGGAGACCCAGTACTTC; CDR3aa: CAISESVGETQYF
d_gene: NA; abundance: many; j_gene: TRBJ2-7; v_gene: TRBV20-1; CDR3nt: TGCAGTGCTAGCCGGGGGGCCAAGAGCTCCTACGAGCAGTACTTC; CDR3aa: CSASRGAKSSYEQYF
d_gene: NA; abundance: NA; j_gene: TRBJ2-7; v_gene: TRBV2; CDR3nt: TGTGCCAGTGTCTGGGCAGGTGGCTCCTACGAGCAGTACTTC; CDR3aa: CASVWAGGSYEQYF
d_gene: NA; abundance: many; j_gene: TRBJ1-2; v_gene: TRBV5-5; CDR3nt: TGTGCCAGCAGCTTGGGGCCGACAGCCAACTATGGCTACACCTTC; CDR3aa: CASSLGPTANYGYTF
d_gene: TRBD1; abundance: many; j_gene: TRBJ1-2; v_gene: TRBV7-3; CDR3nt: TGTGCCAGCAGCTTGAAGACAGGGGGCGCGGGTAACTATGGCTACACCTTC; CDR3aa: CASSLKTGGAGNYGYTF
d_gene: TRBD2; abundance: few; j_gene: TRBJ2-7; v_gene: TRBV7-2; CDR3nt: TGTGCCAGCAGCCGAAGTGGGACTAGCTCACCCTACGAGCAGTACTTC; CDR3aa: CASSRSGTSSPYEQYF
d_gene: TRBD1; abundance: NA; j_gene: TRBJ1-2; v_gene: TRBV20-1; CDR3nt: TGCAGTGCTAGACGCGGCCAGGGGGTTTATGGCTACACCTTC; CDR3aa: CSARRGQGVYGYTF
d_gene: TRBD2; abundance: few; j_gene: TRBJ2-7; v_gene: TRBV7-9; CDR3nt: TGTGCCAGCAGCCCCAAGGCGGGAGCCTACGAGCAGTACTTC; CDR3aa: CASSPKAGAYEQYF
d_gene: NA; abundance: few; j_gene: TRBJ2-2; v_gene: TRBV5-1; CDR3nt: TGCGCCAGCAGGCCACGGATAAACACCGGGGAGCTGTTTTTT; CDR3aa: CASRPRINTGELFF
d_gene: NA; abundance: many; j_gene: TRBJ1-5; v_gene: TRBV20-1; CDR3nt: TGCAGTGCTAGGCTGGGGCGCAATCAGCCCCAGCATTTT; CDR3aa: CSARLGRNQPQHF
d_gene: TRBD2; abundance: NA; j_gene: TRBJ2-3; v_gene: TRBV19; CDR3nt: TGTGCCAGTTCGGGAGGGGGGCCAGATACGCAGTATTTT; CDR3aa: CASSGGGPDTQYF
d_gene: NA; abundance: many; j_gene: TRBJ1-1; v_gene: TRBV10-3; CDR3nt: TGTGCCATCAGTGAGAGGCCGGGAGGTGAAGCTTTCTTT; CDR3aa: CAISERPGGEAFF
d_gene: NA; abundance: NA; j_gene: TRBJ2-5; v_gene: TRBV12-3/TRBV12-4; CDR3nt: TGTGCCAGCAGCTCCTACGCGGTCCTCCAAACAGAGACCCAGTACTTC; CDR3aa: CASSSYAVLQTETQYF
d_gene: NA; abundance: NA; j_gene: TRBJ2-7; v_gene: TRBV20-1; CDR3nt: TGCAGTGCCCTTCTGCTTCCCCGCGGCGAGCAGTACTTC; CDR3aa: CSALLLPRGEQYF
d_gene: NA; abundance: NA; j_gene: TRBJ1-5; v_gene: TRBV18; CDR3nt: TGTGCCAGCTCACCCACTGCCCCACTCCTGAGCAATCAGCCCCAGCATTTT; CDR3aa: CASSPTAPLLSNQPQHF
d_gene: TRBD2; abundance: NA; j_gene: TRBJ2-4; v_gene: TRBV20-1; CDR3nt: TGCAGTGCGGTGGATCGGGGGGGGGCCAAAAACATTCAGTACTTC; CDR3aa: CSAVDRGGAKNIQYF
d_gene: NA; abundance: NA; j_gene: TRBJ1-4; v_gene: TRBV29-1; CDR3nt: TGCAGCGTTGAGGAGGGGATGAATGAAAAACTGTTTTTT; CDR3aa: CSVEEGMNEKLFF
d_gene: NA; abundance: NA; j_gene: TRBJ2-1; v_gene: TRBV4-3; CDR3nt: TGCGCCAGCAGCCGAGATACAAGTGAGCAGTTCTTC; CDR3aa: CASSRDTSEQFF
d_gene: NA; abundance: NA; j_gene: TRBJ1-6; v_gene: TRBV6-6; CDR3nt: TGTGCCAGCAGTTACACGACCCCGATCGGCGGGAATTCACCCCTCCACTTT; CDR3aa: CASSYTTPIGGNSPLHF
d_gene: NA; abundance: NA; j_gene: TRBJ1-5; v_gene: TRBV7-2; CDR3nt: TGTGCCAGCAGCTTTCAGACGGGGAACAATCAGCCCCAGCATTTT; CDR3aa: CASSFQTGNNQPQHF
d_gene: TRBD1; abundance: few; j_gene: TRBJ2-2; v_gene: TRBV5-5; CDR3nt: TGTGCCAGCAGCTCGGACAGGGGCGGGGAGCTGTTTTTT; CDR3aa: CASSSDRGGELFF
d_gene: NA; abundance: many; j_gene: TRBJ2-3; v_gene: TRBV4-3; CDR3nt: TGCGCCAGCAGCCAAGGGTCGGCGGGTGGCACAGATACGCAGTATTTT; CDR3aa: CASSQGSAGGTDTQYF
d_gene: NA; abundance: many; j_gene: TRBJ1-5; v_gene: TRBV12-3/TRBV12-4; CDR3nt: TGTGCCAGCAGTTTAGGGGGTAGCAATCAGCCCCAGCATTTT; CDR3aa: CASSLGGSNQPQHF
d_gene: NA; abundance: NA; j_gene: TRBJ2-1; v_gene: TRBV6-2/TRBV6-3; CDR3nt: TGTGCCAGCAGTCACCCGACTTCGCGCAATAGCAATGAGCAGTTCTTC; CDR3aa: CASSHPTSRNSNEQFF
d_gene: TRBD1; abundance: many; j_gene: TRBJ2-7; v_gene: TRBV20-1; CDR3nt: TGCAGTGCAGGGCCCGGGACAGGCCCCTACGAGCAGTACTTC; CDR3aa: CSAGPGTGPYEQYF
d_gene: NA; abundance: few; j_gene: TRBJ2-4; v_gene: TRBV28; CDR3nt: TGTGCCAGCAGCCAACCCCAAGGGGCCAAAAACATTCAGTACTTC; CDR3aa: CASSQPQGAKNIQYF
d_gene: TRBD1; abundance: once; j_gene: TRBJ2-1; v_gene: TRBV6-2/TRBV6-3; CDR3nt: TGTGCCAGCAGTTACGGGGGGACAGGGGGCTACAATAAGCAGTTCTTC; CDR3aa: CASSYGGTGGYNKQFF
d_gene: NA; abundance: NA; j_gene: TRBJ1-2; v_gene: TRBV7-2; CDR3nt: TGTGCCAGCAGCTTTGGACAGATGTCTAACTATGGCTACACCTTC; CDR3aa: CASSFGQMSNYGYTF
d_gene: NA; abundance: few; j_gene: TRBJ2-3; v_gene: TRBV5-6; CDR3nt: TGTGCCAGCAGCTTATGGGGCAGTCCCACAGATACGCAGTATTTT; CDR3aa: CASSLWGSPTDTQYF
d_gene: TRBD2; abundance: once; j_gene: TRBJ2-1; v_gene: TRBV24-1; CDR3nt: TGTGCCACCAGTGATTTTGGTGCGGGAGAGAAGGATGAGCAGTTCTTC; CDR3aa: CATSDFGAGEKDEQFF
d_gene: NA; abundance: NA; j_gene: TRBJ1-3; v_gene: TRBV7-6; CDR3nt: TGTGCCAGCAGCTTAGCGATTCCCCGTATGGGAAACACCATATATTTT; CDR3aa: CASSLAIPRMGNTIYF
d_gene: TRBD2; abundance: few; j_gene: TRBJ2-3; v_gene: TRBV20-1; CDR3nt: TGCAGTGCTCTGGATAGTGGCGGGAGGGCCACAGATACGCAGTATTTT; CDR3aa: CSALDSGGRATDTQYF
d_gene: NA; abundance: few; j_gene: TRBJ2-7; v_gene: TRBV25-1; CDR3nt: TGTGCCAGCAGTGATCAGGGCCTCCACTTC; CDR3aa: CASSDQGLHF
d_gene: NA; abundance: few; j_gene: TRBJ2-1; v_gene: TRBV24-1; CDR3nt: TGTGCCACCGGCATGAGGTCGGGCGGAGACAATGAGCAGTTCTTC; CDR3aa: CATGMRSGGDNEQFF
d_gene: TRBD2; abundance: NA; j_gene: TRBJ2-7; v_gene: TRBV7-2; CDR3nt: TGTGCCAGCAGCCTGTTGGACGCGGGAGGGCCCTACGAGCAGTACTTC; CDR3aa: CASSLLDAGGPYEQYF
d_gene: NA; abundance: many; j_gene: TRBJ2-1; v_gene: TRBV20-1; CDR3nt: TGCAGTGCTATGAGGGCCGAATCCTACAATGAGCAGTTCTTC; CDR3aa: CSAMRAESYNEQFF
d_gene: TRBD1; abundance: many; j_gene: TRBJ2-2; v_gene: TRBV5-1; CDR3nt: TGCGCCAGCAGCCCGGACAGGGAGGACGGGGAGCTGTTTTTT; CDR3aa: CASSPDREDGELFF
d_gene: TRBD2; abundance: NA; j_gene: TRBJ2-5; v_gene: TRBV15; CDR3nt: TGTGCCACCAGCAGGGGGACTAGCGGGAGTTTAAGTGAGACCCAGTACTTC; CDR3aa: CATSRGTSGSLSETQYF
d_gene: NA; abundance: few; j_gene: TRBJ1-1; v_gene: TRBV7-8; CDR3nt: TGTGCCAGCAGCGCCGGGACATCGCATGGCACTGAAGCTTTCTTT; CDR3aa: CASSAGTSHGTEAFF
d_gene: NA; abundance: NA; j_gene: TRBJ2-7; v_gene: TRBV27; CDR3nt: TGTGCCAGCAGCGACCTTTCTTTC; CDR3aa: CASSDLSF
d_gene: NA; abundance: NA; j_gene: TRBJ1-5; v_gene: TRBV2; CDR3nt: TGTGCCAGCGGGTTTGAGAGGTCCAATCAGCCCCAGCATTTT; CDR3aa: CASGFERSNQPQHF
d_gene: TRBD1; abundance: many; j_gene: TRBJ1-5; v_gene: TRBV6-2/TRBV6-3; CDR3nt: TGTGCCAGCAGTTCCCTAGCAACCCGACAGGGAGGCCAGCCCCAGCATTTT; CDR3aa: CASSSLATRQGGQPQHF